This TCR beta chain was recorded in a study of cytomegalovirus exposure and HLA in healthy donors. This clone has more than one count but fewer than ten. The CDR3 contains 14 residues. Per the germline V gene, CDR1 is GTSNPN and CDR2 is SVGIG (reference sequence). V shed 3 bases and J 2 bases; nucleotides not matched to a gene: 6. Researchers ran the PCR with 60 Vbeta and 13 Jbeta primers. Generated by immunoSEQ multiplex PCR, the TCRdb table keeps only in-frame clones and is missing some. The table has around 140,000 clones, approximately 63% seen once. This sequence joins TRBV30 and TRBJ2-7, with 8 bases fitting TRBD2. The receptor's source is a woman aged 60 to 75 in good health and CMV-seropositive. Sequenced sample: PBMCs. The CDR3 region is CAWSAPGLAYEQYF. CDR3 DNA sequence: TGTGCCTGGAGCGCCCCGGGACTAGCCTACGAGCAGTACTTC.